This paragraph reports one T cell receptor beta chain. What it binds is not known. This sample stems from a study of T cell repertoires in ileal Crohn's disease. Findings and caveats of the study: Every patient over 26.8% clonality showed endoscopic recurrence.

This CDR3 has 16 residues. The V gene's germline CDR1 is SGHDT and CDR2 YYEEEE. The J segment lost 4 bases and the V segment lost 6 bases, leaving 7 bases of the junction unmatched. Assay used: immunoSEQ multiplex PCR; TCRdb lists only in-frame clones, some missing. The repertoire holds around 15,000 clones, 93% seen once, with roughly 3.4% in the top ten. The J gene is TRBJ2-3, the V gene TRBV5-6, with 14 bases identical to TRBD2. The sequence was obtained from an adult with Crohn's disease. The specimen sequenced was ileal tissue. The chain's CDR3 is CASTLRLAGGPDTQYF. For the CDR3, the DNA is TGTGCCAGCACTCTCCGACTAGCGGGGGGGCCAGATACGCAGTATTTT.